These 29 T cell receptor beta chains were sequenced from one sample in a study of T-cell memory formation after mild COVID-19 (dated by TCRdb to about 2021). Receptor amplification or capture employed 5' RACE. The sequencing machine was an Illumina NovaSeq 6000. Clones were called with MiXCR by TCRdb after fastp trimmed the public reads at Q25, and only in-frame beta chains were retained. When rows share a CDR3 protein, they turn into one entry using the most common DNA and genes. Within this sample are about 610,000 distinct CDR3 sequences, with 17% of them counted one time only. The ten largest account for about 7.5% of the sample. Sequenced: PBMCs or a T cell subset sorted from them (not recorded which). These receptors were obtained from an adult woman who had mild COVID-19 (a few samples of this study predate the infection). The sample titles of this study are shuffled in the database, so cell type and time point are left out; the donor was told from shared clones.

This chain links TRBV7-2 with TRBJ2-7, with 9 bases identical to TRBD1. From germline, CDR1 is SGHTA and CDR2 FQGNSA. Losses at the gene ends were 5 bases for V and 3 bases for J; bases not matched to a gene: 11. The CDR3 is made up of 16 amino acids. CDR3 residues: CASSRQPGQGIYEQYF. The CDR3 nucleotides read TGTGCCAGCAGCCGACAGCCCGGACAGGGGATCTACGAGCAGTACTTC.

The gene calls are TRBV27 and TRBJ2-1; TRBD2 agrees at 9 bases. Per germline, CDR1 MNHEY and CDR2 SMNVEV (reference sequence). The V and J ends lost 5 bases and 15 bases, in that order; junction bases with no gene match: 17. The CDR3 is 15 residues long. The DNA for the CDR3 is TGTGCCAGCAGTGAGCCCACTTTTCGAGCGGGGGGTTTGTTCTTC. Translating it yields CASSEPTFRAGGLFF.

The genes are TRBV7-9 and TRBJ1-5, with 8 nucleotides matching TRBD1. Germline V gene data show CDR1 as SEHNR and CDR2 as FQNEAQ (reference sequence). Germline trimming cut 3 bases from V and 5 bases from J; bases unmatched to any gene: 6. The CDR3 is 15 amino acids. In DNA form, the CDR3 reads TGTGCCAGCAGCTTGGGGACAGGAAATCATCAGCCCCAGCATTTT. Translating gives CASSLGTGNHQPQHF.

This clonotype was seen many times. The chain has TRBV30 and TRBJ1-2; TRBD1 is a possible D gene (6 bases). V was shortened by 1 base and J by 13 bases, with 19 bases between the two germline ends. From germline, CDR1 is GTSNPN and CDR2 SVGIG (reference sequence). This CDR3 is 13 amino acids long. The DNA for the CDR3 is TGTGCCTGGAGTGAGAGGCGGGGGGCGCACGGCACCTTC. Protein: CAWSERRGAHGTF. Full variable domain (outside the CDR3, taken from reference TRBV30 and TRBJ1-2): SQTIHQWPATLVQPVGSPLSLECTVEGTSNPNLYWYRQAAGRGLQLLFYSVGIGQISSEVPQNLSASRPQDRQFILSSKKLLLSDSGFYLCAWSERRGAHGTFGSGTRLTVV.

This clonotype was recorded at least ten times. The chain recombines TRBV11-3 with TRBJ2-5; D gene unclear. The CDR3 has 13 residues. Germline CDR1 reads SGHNT; CDR2 reads YENEEA. V gave up 2 bases and J gave up 5 bases, with 9 bases separating them. The CDR3 DNA is TGTGCCAGCAGCTTAAACAGTCGGGAGACCCAGTACTTC. Translated: CASSLNSRETQYF.

The genes are TRBV5-1 and TRBJ1-4; D possibly corresponds to TRBD1 (6 bases). The CDR3 is 16 residues long. V was trimmed by 2 bases and J by 5 bases, leaving 16 bases between them. Germline CDR1 and CDR2: SGHRS and YFSETQ. CDR3 nucleotide sequence: TGCGCCAGCAGCTTAGCTATCGGGACAAGGAATGAAAAACTGTTTTTT. Translation: CASSLAIGTRNEKLFF.

The sample holds a few counts of this clonotype. J is TRBJ1-1 and V is TRBV30, with D possibly being TRBD1 (6 bases). The V end lost 8 bases, the J end lost 11 bases, and 18 bases lay between the germline ends. Germline V gene data show CDR1 as GTSNPN and CDR2 as SVGIG (reference sequence). The CDR3 contains 11 residues. CDR3 bases: TGTGCCGCCGACAGGACCCCTTATGCTTTCTTT. This translates into CAADRTPYAFF.

This clonotype was detected only a few times. The rearrangement uses TRBV5-6 and TRBJ2-7, with 8 bases identical to TRBD2. Trimming took 4 bases from V and 3 from J; bases not matched to a gene: 6. Germline values: CDR1 SGHDT, CDR2 YYEEEE. The CDR3 is 14 residues long. CDR3 DNA sequence: TGTGCCAGCAGCCACTCCGGGACTAGCTACGAGCAGTACTTC. This gives the protein CASSHSGTSYEQYF.

The chain carries TRBV9 and TRBJ1-5, with unresolved D. Trimming left V 0 bases short and J 0 bases short, with 10 bases between. Germline lookup yields CDR1 SGDLS and CDR2 YYNGEE. This CDR3 is 16 amino acids long. CDR3 in amino acids: CASSVDTGSSNQPQHF. CDR3 coding DNA: TGTGCCAGCAGCGTAGACACTGGGAGTAGCAATCAGCCCCAGCATTTT.

The chain recombines TRBV24-1 with TRBJ2-1; 7 bases match TRBD1. With V trimmed by 4 bases and J by 6 bases, 8 bases remained unmatched. In germline, CDR1 is KGHDR, CDR2 SFDVKD. This CDR3 contains 15 residues. The CDR3 coding sequence is TGTGCCACCAGTGACCCCGGGACAGTGGGCAATGAGCAGTTCTTC. Its translation: CATSDPGTVGNEQFF.

This clonotype was detected ten times or more. The J gene is TRBJ2-3, the V gene TRBV6-5, with 13 bases aligning to TRBD2. CDR3 length equals 17 residues. Germline trimming cut 2 bases from V and 6 bases from J; bases unmatched to any gene: 8. Looked up from germline, CDR1 is MNHEY and CDR2 is SVGAGI. CDR3 DNA: TGTGCCAGCAGTTACGCCCCAGGACTAGCGGGAGCTGATACGCAGTATTTT. This encodes CASSYAPGLAGADTQYF.

The chain joins TRBV6-5 to TRBJ2-2; TRBD2 agrees at 9 bases. The CDR3 totals 16 residues. V was clipped by 6 bases and J by 4 bases; unmatched bases: 9. Germline V CDR1 and CDR2: MNHEY, SVGAGI. CDR3 DNA sequence: TGTGCCAGCAGACGCCTGGCGGGAGGGTCCACCGGGGAGCTGTTTTTT. This gives the protein CASRRLAGGSTGELFF.

This clonotype was picked up many times. This sequence joins TRBV7-9 and TRBJ2-1, with D unresolved. Looked up from germline, CDR1 is SEHNR and CDR2 is FQNEAQ (reference sequence). The CDR3 extends over 15 amino acids. V lost 2 bases and J 0 bases, leaving 8 bases between the germline ends. CDR3 DNA sequence: TGTGCCAGCAGCTTAATCTTCAGCTCCTACAATGAGCAGTTCTTC. This codes for CASSLIFSSYNEQFF.

CDR3 in amino acids: CASSPHRGLEQYF. CDR3 coding DNA: TGTGCCAGCAGCCCCCATCGGGGCCTCGAGCAGTACTTC. V gene TRBV7-7 combines with J gene TRBJ2-7, with D possibly being TRBD1 or TRBD2 (5 bases each). This CDR3 has 13 residues. Germline CDR1 SSHAT, CDR2 FNYEAQ (reference sequence). V shed 5 bases and J shed 6 bases, with 14 bases lying between them.

Ten or more counts support this clonotype. The chain recombines TRBV7-9 with TRBJ1-1; no clear D gene. CDR1 is SEHNR and CDR2 is FQNEAQ in the germline V gene (reference sequence). Trimming removed 1 base from V and 1 base from J, with 7 bases in between. The CDR3 is 14 amino acids. CDR3 in amino acids: CASSLEAGNTEAFF. CDR3 nucleotides: TGTGCCAGCAGCTTAGAGGCAGGGAACACTGAAGCTTTCTTT.

This clonotype was seen ten or more times. This chain uses TRBV4-1 with TRBJ1-1; 8 bases fit TRBD1. CDR1 and CDR2 from the germline V gene are MGHRA and YSYEKL. CDR3 length: 15 residues. J lost 6 bases, V lost 0 bases, and 6 bases had no gene match. DNA of the CDR3: TGCGCCAGCAGCCAAGACGCAGGGGGCGGTTCTGAAGCTTTCTTT. This encodes CASSQDAGGGSEAFF.

This chain joins TRBV5-1 and TRBJ2-1; D perhaps matches TRBD2 (5 bases). CDR1 and CDR2 (germline): SGHRS, YFSETQ. The CDR3 runs 18 residues. Trimming left V 4 bases short and J 2 bases short, with 22 bases between. The DNA for the CDR3 is TGCGCCAGCAGCCCCCTTTCACTTACGGGGTCTCCCTACAATGAGCAGTTCTTC. Protein: CASSPLSLTGSPYNEQFF.

This clonotype has a handful of counts. The V call is TRBV4-2, the J call TRBJ2-1, with D perhaps TRBD2 (5 bases). The V end was cut by 1 base, the J end by 10 bases, with 23 bases between. The CDR3 length is 17 residues. The germline gives CDR1 LGHNA, CDR2 YNFKEQ. The CDR3 region is CASSQVVQLEVGKEQFF. The CDR3 nucleotides are TGTGCCAGCAGCCAAGTAGTCCAACTAGAGGTGGGAAAAGAGCAGTTCTTC.

This clonotype was recorded many times. In DNA form, the CDR3 reads TGTGCCAGCATCCCCCCAGGACTAGGGTACAATGAGCAGTTCTTC. This encodes CASIPPGLGYNEQFF. This rearrangement joins TRBV12-3 or TRBV12-4 to TRBJ2-1; TRBD2 aligns across 7 bases. V trimming: 7 bases; J trimming: 4 bases; junction bases outside the gene matches: 10. This CDR3 region has 15 residues.

This rearrangement joins TRBV2 to TRBJ1-2; TRBD1 might be the D (5 bases). The germline V gene encodes CDR1 SNHLY and CDR2 FYNNEI. V lost 2 bases and J 4 bases, leaving 8 bases between the germline ends. The CDR3 is 13 residues long. The CDR3 here is CASSEPGPYGYTF. For the CDR3, the DNA is TGTGCCAGCAGTGAACCGGGGCCCTATGGCTACACCTTC.

This chain uses TRBV24-1 with TRBJ2-2; D call uncertain. V lost 6 bases to trimming and J lost 3 bases, with 4 bases between them. This CDR3 has 12 residues. Germline assignment: CDR1 KGHDR and CDR2 SFDVKD. The CDR3 region has the DNA TGTGCCACCAGTTACTACACCGGGGAGCTGTTTTTT. Its protein is CATSYYTGELFF.

This clonotype was seen more than once but under ten times. The chain recombines TRBV4-1 with TRBJ1-1; D may be TRBD1 (6 bases). The germline V gene has CDR1 MGHRA and CDR2 YSYEKL. Trimming took 6 bases from V and 1 from J, leaving 18 bases between them. This CDR3 contains 16 residues. Here the CDR3 reads CASRRTHETGNTEAFF. The CDR3 region has the DNA TGCGCCAGCAGGCGAACGCACGAGACAGGGAACACTGAAGCTTTCTTT.

The rearrangement uses TRBV4-3 and TRBJ2-5; D uncertain. The ends were cut back, 1 base at V and 3 bases at J, with 9 bases in the middle. The germline CDR1 and CDR2 sequences are LGHNA and YSLEER. The CDR3 sequence is 14 residues long. CDR3: CASSQAVGEETQYF. CDR3 DNA sequence: TGCGCCAGCAGCCAAGCGGTTGGGGAAGAGACCCAGTACTTC.

In this sample, this clonotype turned up a few times. This rearrangement joins TRBV10-3 to TRBJ2-7; 11 bases map to TRBD2. Germline V lookup: CDR1 ENHRY, CDR2 SYGVKD. Trimming cost V 5 bases and J 3 bases; bases outside gene matches: 3. This CDR3 has 14 residues. CDR3 bases: TGTGCCATCAGTACTAGCGGGAGAGACTACGAGCAGTACTTC. This sequence encodes CAISTSGRDYEQYF.

This clonotype was counted between two and nine times. The chain recombines TRBV2 with TRBJ2-7; D is ambiguous. The V end was cut by 1 base, the J end by 0 bases, with 7 bases between. The CDR3 covers 14 residues. Germline assignment: CDR1 SNHLY and CDR2 FYNNEI. The DNA for the CDR3 is TGTGCCAGCAGTGAAGGCAGGATCTCCTACGAGCAGTACTTC. Encoded protein: CASSEGRISYEQYF.

The rearrangement links TRBV7-6 to TRBJ1-1, with D uncertain. Trimming removed 4 bases at V and 0 bases at J, with 12 bases between. There are 15 residues in the CDR3. Germline V gene sequence: CDR1 SGHVS, CDR2 FNYEAQ. CDR3 residues: CASSSQSLVNTEAFF. CDR3 bases: TGTGCCAGCAGCTCTCAATCCCTCGTGAACACTGAAGCTTTCTTT.

The rearrangement joins TRBV19 to TRBJ2-3, with TRBD2 matching over 8 bases. V was pared by 4 bases and J by 4 bases, with 7 bases of the junction left unmatched. This CDR3 comprises 15 residues. Germline assignment: CDR1 LNHDA and CDR2 SQIVND (reference sequence). The CDR3 nucleotides read TGTGCCAGTAGTACCACAGCGGGGGTGGCAGATACGCAGTATTTT. This translates into CASSTTAGVADTQYF.

This clonotype was detected only a few times. The gene calls are TRBV12-3 or TRBV12-4 and TRBJ2-7; D is unresolved. The CDR3 loop spans 12 amino acids. Deletions cut 2 bases from V and 5 bases from J, with 7 bases between. The CDR3, as DNA: TGTGCCAGCAGTTTATTTCCTAACGAGCAGTACTTC. Residues: CASSLFPNEQYF.

This clonotype has only a few counts. This rearrangement joins TRBV5-6 to TRBJ2-7; the D gene is possibly TRBD1 (6 bases). The CDR3 is 16 residues long. The V end lost 3 bases, the J end lost 0 bases, and 16 bases lay between the germline ends. Looked up from germline, CDR1 is SGHDT and CDR2 is YYEEEE. The CDR3 here is CASSSLPTGISYEQYF. In nucleotides, the CDR3 is TGTGCCAGCAGCTCGCTTCCGACAGGCATCTCCTACGAGCAGTACTTC.